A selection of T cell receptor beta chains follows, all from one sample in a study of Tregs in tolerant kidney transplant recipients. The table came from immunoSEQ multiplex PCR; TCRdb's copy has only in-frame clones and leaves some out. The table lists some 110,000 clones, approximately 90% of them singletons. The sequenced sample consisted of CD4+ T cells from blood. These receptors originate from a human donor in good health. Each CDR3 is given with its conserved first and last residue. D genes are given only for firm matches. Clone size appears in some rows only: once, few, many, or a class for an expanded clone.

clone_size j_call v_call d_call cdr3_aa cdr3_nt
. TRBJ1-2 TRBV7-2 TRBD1 CASSLDRQGARVGYTF TGTGCCAGCAGCTTGGACCGACAGGGGGCGCGGGTAGGCTACACCTTC
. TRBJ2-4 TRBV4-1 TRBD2 CASSQLAGGPKNIQYF TGCGCCAGCAGCCAATTAGCGGGGGGGCCCAAAAACATTCAGTACTTC
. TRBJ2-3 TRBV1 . CTSSQDPAGSTDTQYF TGCACCAGCAGCCAAGACCCAGCGGGAAGCACAGATACGCAGTATTTT
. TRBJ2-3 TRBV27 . CASSLRPRSSDTQYF TGTGCCAGCAGTTTAAGGCCCCGCTCGTCAGATACGCAGTATTTT
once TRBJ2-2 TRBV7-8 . CASSLVGGTGELFF TGTGCCAGCAGCCTGGTGGGGGGCACCGGGGAGCTGTTTTTT
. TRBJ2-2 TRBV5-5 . CASSLASMGAGELFF TGTGCCAGCAGCTTGGCCTCTATGGGGGCCGGGGAGCTGTTTTTT
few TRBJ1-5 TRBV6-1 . CASSAPTASNQPQHF TGTGCCAGCAGTGCCCCGACAGCCAGCAATCAGCCCCAGCATTTT
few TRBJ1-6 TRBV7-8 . CASSLDLVGGLVSPLHF TGTGCCAGCAGCTTAGATCTGGTGGGGGGCCTCGTTTCACCCCTCCACTTT
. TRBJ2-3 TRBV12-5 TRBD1 CASGLDRTGQNTQYF TGTGCTAGTGGTTTGGACCGGACAGGGCAAAATACGCAGTATTTT
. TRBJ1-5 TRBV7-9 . CASSFINQPQHF TGTGCCAGCAGCTTTATAAATCAGCCCCAGCATTTT
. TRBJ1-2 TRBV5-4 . CASSGRDGYEGGYTF TGTGCCAGCAGCGGCAGGGATGGCTACGAGGGTGGCTACACCTTC
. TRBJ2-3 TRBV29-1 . CSSPGGTTDTQYF TGCAGCTCCCCAGGCGGGACCACAGATACGCAGTATTTT
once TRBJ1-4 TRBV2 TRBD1 CASSRDRATNEKLFF TGTGCCAGCAGTCGGGACAGGGCTACTAATGAAAAACTGTTTTTT
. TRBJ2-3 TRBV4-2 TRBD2 CASSDAITTSGDGDTQYF TGTGCCAGCAGCGACGCAATTACAACTAGCGGGGATGGGGATACGCAGTATTTT
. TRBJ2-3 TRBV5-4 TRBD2 CASRPGLAGEGDTQYF TGTGCCAGCAGACCGGGACTAGCGGGGGAGGGAGATACGCAGTATTTT
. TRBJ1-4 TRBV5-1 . CASSSPRGSNEKLFF TGCGCCAGCAGCTCCCCCCGGGGAAGTAATGAAAAACTGTTTTTT
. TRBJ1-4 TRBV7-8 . CASSFSWGINEKLFF TGTGCCAGCAGCTTCAGTTGGGGCATTAATGAAAAACTGTTTTTT
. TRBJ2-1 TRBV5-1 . CASSVSTGNQQFF TGCGCCAGCAGCGTATCAACAGGGAATCAGCAGTTCTTC
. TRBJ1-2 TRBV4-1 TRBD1 CASSRPTGSNYGYTF TGCGCCAGCAGCCGACCGACAGGGTCTAACTATGGCTACACCTTC
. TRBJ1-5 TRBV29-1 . CSVGQGTQPQHF TGCAGCGTTGGGCAGGGGACTCAGCCCCAGCATTTT
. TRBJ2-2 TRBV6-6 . CASSYLGAGELFF TGTGCCAGCAGTTACCTGGGGGCCGGGGAGCTGTTTTTT
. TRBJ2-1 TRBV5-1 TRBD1 CASRKGQASNEQFF TGCGCCAGCAGGAAGGGACAGGCGTCCAATGAGCAGTTCTTC
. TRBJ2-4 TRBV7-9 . CASSVGTGEPKNIQYF TGTGCCAGCAGCGTGGGGACGGGCGAGCCCAAAAACATTCAGTACTTC
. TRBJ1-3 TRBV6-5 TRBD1 CASSYSQTGTGNTIYF TGTGCCAGCAGTTACTCGCAGACAGGGACTGGAAACACCATATATTTT
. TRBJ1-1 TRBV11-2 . CASSLSTGMLEAFF TGTGCCAGCAGCTTATCTACGGGTATGCTTGAAGCTTTCTTT
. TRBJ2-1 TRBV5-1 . CASSLAAWSSYNEQFF TGCGCCAGCAGCTTGGCGGCGTGGAGCTCCTACAATGAGCAGTTCTTC
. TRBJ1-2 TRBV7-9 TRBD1 CASSLAPRGPSYGYTF TGTGCCAGCAGCTTAGCGCCTAGGGGGCCTTCCTATGGCTACACCTTC
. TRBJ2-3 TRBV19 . CASSRAVSTDTQYF TGTGCCAGTAGTCGGGCAGTAAGCACAGATACGCAGTATTTT
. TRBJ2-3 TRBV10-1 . CASSDGGSTDTQYF TGCGCCAGCAGTGACGGCGGATCCACAGATACGCAGTATTTT
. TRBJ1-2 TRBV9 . CASSVDVRDYGYTF TGTGCCAGCAGCGTAGATGTCAGGGACTATGGCTACACCTTC
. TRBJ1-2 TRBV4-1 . CASSLQDVNYGYTF TGCGCCAGCAGCCTACAAGACGTTAACTATGGCTACACCTTC
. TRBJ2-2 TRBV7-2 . CASSLGIGGTGELFF TGTGCCAGCAGCCTCGGGATCGGGGGCACCGGGGAGCTGTTTTTT
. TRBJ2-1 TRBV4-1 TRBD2 CASSRGLAGVNEQFF TGCGCCAGCAGCCGGGGACTAGCGGGAGTCAATGAGCAGTTCTTC
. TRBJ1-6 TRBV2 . CASSERRHNSPLHF TGTGCCAGCAGTGAAAGGCGGCATAATTCACCCCTCCACTTT
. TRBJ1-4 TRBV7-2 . CASSLGSGGAEKLFF TGTGCCAGCAGCTTAGGGTCCGGGGGGGCTGAAAAACTGTTTTTT
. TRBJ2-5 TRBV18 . CASSTRTAGETQYF TGTGCCAGCTCAACAAGGACAGCTGGGGAGACCCAGTACTTC
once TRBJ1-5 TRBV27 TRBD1 CASSSGTGNQPQHF TGTGCCAGCAGTTCCGGGACAGGTAATCAGCCCCAGCATTTT
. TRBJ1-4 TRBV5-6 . CASSLAGGPREKLFF TGTGCCAGCAGCTTGGCCGGAGGGCCGAGAGAAAAACTGTTTTTT
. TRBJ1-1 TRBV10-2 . CASSDQNTEAFF TGCGCCAGCAGTGATCAGAACACTGAAGCTTTCTTT
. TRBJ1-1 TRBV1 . CTSSLVQGNPISNTEAFF TGCACCAGCAGCCTGGTACAGGGTAACCCAATCTCGAACACTGAAGCTTTCTTT
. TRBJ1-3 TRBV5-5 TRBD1 CASSLLGQLSSGNTIYF TGTGCCAGCAGCTTGTTGGGACAGCTAAGCTCTGGAAACACCATATATTTT
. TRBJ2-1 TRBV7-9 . CASRLGGQLLYNEQFF TGTGCCAGCAGGCTTGGTGGACAGCTTCTATACAATGAGCAGTTCTTC
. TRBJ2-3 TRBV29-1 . CSVVGGLTDTQYF TGCAGCGTTGTGGGGGGTCTCACAGATACGCAGTATTTT
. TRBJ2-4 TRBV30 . CAWSVGGTAKNIQYF TGTGCCTGGAGTGTCGGCGGGACCGCCAAAAACATTCAGTACTTC
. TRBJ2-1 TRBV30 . CAWSQRGGHLTQFF TGTGCCTGGAGTCAAAGAGGGGGGCACCTCACGCAGTTCTTC
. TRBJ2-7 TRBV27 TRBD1 CASSPWTGKNEQYF TGTGCCAGCAGTCCATGGACAGGGAAGAACGAGCAGTACTTC
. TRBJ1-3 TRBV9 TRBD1 CASSAWTGVGNTIYF TGTGCCAGCAGCGCCTGGACAGGGGTCGGAAACACCATATATTTT
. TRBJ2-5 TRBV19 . CASSIDLGLQETQYF TGTGCCAGTAGTATAGATCTGGGCCTCCAAGAGACCCAGTACTTC
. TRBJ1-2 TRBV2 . CASSETGLDGYTF TGTGCCAGCAGTGAAACAGGGTTAGATGGCTACACCTTC
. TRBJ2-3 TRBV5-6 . CASSRTGISTDTQYF TGTGCCAGCAGCCGGACGGGGATCAGCACAGATACGCAGTATTTT
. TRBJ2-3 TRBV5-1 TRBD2 CASSLYGTSGSGADTQYF TGCGCCAGCAGCTTGTACGGGACTAGCGGATCAGGTGCAGATACGCAGTATTTT
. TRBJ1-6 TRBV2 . CASSLDRYNSPLHF TGTGCCAGCAGCCTAGACAGATATAATTCACCCCTCCACTTT
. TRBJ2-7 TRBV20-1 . CSGASGAEQYF TGCAGTGGGGCCTCGGGGGCCGAGCAGTACTTC
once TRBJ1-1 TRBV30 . CAWSVGPGGMNTEAFF TGTGCCTGGAGTGTAGGGCCGGGAGGAATGAACACTGAAGCTTTCTTT